The 14 T cell receptor beta chains presented below share a single source sample, sequenced in a study of regulatory T cells in long-lasting Graves disease. Time point specified: newly diagnosed GD, antithyroid drugs for less than 3 months. PBMC RNA served as the TCR library source. Construction of TCR beta libraries relied on iRepertoire HTBI primers and on Arm-PCR targeting CDR3 regions. TCRdb analysed the multiplex PCR reads with MiXCR anew, one entry per CDR3 protein. The sample carries around 250,000 distinct CDR3 sequences, around 18% recorded once. The same data also went into a second study, on T cells in Graves' hyperthyroidism and ophthalmopathy.

The starting material was peripheral blood mononuclear cells (PBMCs), obtained at new diagnosis, from a patient treated with antithyroid drugs. These receptors originate from a woman in her twenties or thirties with Graves disease.

At least ten counts were recorded for this clonotype. The chain carries TRBV20-1 and TRBJ2-3; 10 nucleotides align to TRBD2. The CDR3 has 16 residues. The junction had 10 bases not matched to a gene; V was cut back by 6 bases and J by 1 base. The V gene's germline CDR1 is DFQATT and CDR2 SNEGSKA (reference sequence). Here the CDR3 DNA reads TGCAGTGCCCCGGCCAGCGGGGGGGTTCGCACAGATACGCAGTATTTT. Translation: CSAPASGGVRTDTQYF.

This clonotype showed up many times. J is TRBJ2-2 and V is TRBV20-1, with D perhaps TRBD1 or TRBD2 (5 bases each). V shed 6 bases and J shed 3 bases, with 11 bases lying between them. The CDR3 is 13 residues long. Germline V gene data show CDR1 as DFQATT and CDR2 as SNEGSKA (reference sequence). The CDR3 region is CSADGTHTGELFF. CDR3 nucleotides: TGCAGTGCGGACGGGACCCACACCGGGGAGCTGTTTTTT.

This clonotype has a count of ten or more. The J gene is TRBJ2-5, the V gene TRBV6-1; D not resolved. Germline V gene sequence: CDR1 MNHNS, CDR2 SASEGT. The CDR3 is 16 residues long. Deletions cut 7 bases from V and 0 bases from J, with 18 bases between. CDR3 loop: CASITLGRLYQETQYF. DNA of the CDR3: TGTGCCAGCATCACATTAGGCCGATTGTACCAAGAGACCCAGTACTTC.

V usage is TRBV19 and J usage is TRBJ1-5; D is undetermined. V lost 5 bases and J lost 0, with 11 bases in between. Germline values: CDR1 LNHDA, CDR2 SQIVND (reference sequence). The CDR3 extends over 15 amino acids. CDR3 sequence: CASSAPETSNQPQHF. Written as DNA, the CDR3 is TGTGCCAGTAGTGCCCCGGAGACTAGCAATCAGCCCCAGCATTTT.

This clonotype occurred a few times. The chain couples TRBV4-1 to TRBJ2-1; D tentatively reads TRBD1 or TRBD2 (6 bases each). V was trimmed by 0 bases and J by 0 bases, leaving 9 bases between them. Germline values: CDR1 MGHRA, CDR2 YSYEKL. This CDR3 region has 16 residues. The CDR3: CASSQERGDSYNEQFF. The DNA of the CDR3 is TGCGCCAGCAGCCAAGAGAGGGGGGACTCCTACAATGAGCAGTTCTTC.

This clonotype was detected many times. This chain connects TRBV5-1 to TRBJ2-4; no firm D call. Per germline, CDR1 SGHRS and CDR2 YFSETQ. The ends were cut back, 0 bases at V and 0 bases at J, with 7 bases in the middle. CDR3 length equals 15 residues. CDR3 amino acids: CASSLDALAKNIQYF. CDR3 bases: TGCGCCAGCAGCTTGGACGCCCTAGCCAAAAACATTCAGTACTTC. Full variable domain (outside the CDR3, taken from reference TRBV5-1 and TRBJ2-4): KAGVTQTPRYLIKTRGQQVTLSCSPISGHRSVSWYQQTPGQGLQFLFEYFSETQRNKGNFPGRFSGRQFSNSRSEMNVSTLELGDSALYLCASSLDALAKNIQYFGAGTRLSVL.

This clonotype showed up many times. The chain employs TRBV5-6 and TRBJ1-2; D not certain. This CDR3 region has 16 residues. Germline CDR1 and CDR2: SGHDT and YYEEEE. The V end lost 0 bases, the J end lost 3 bases, and 15 bases lay between the germline ends. CDR3 nucleotides: TGTGCCAGCAGCTTGGGGACCGCAGAATGGGACTATGGCTACACCTTC. Protein product: CASSLGTAEWDYGYTF.

Worth noting for this clonotype: A read error may be the cause here, since a much bigger clone is one base away. The rearrangement uses TRBV10-3 and TRBJ1-5; no clear D gene. The V end lost 6 bases, the J end lost 0 bases, and 9 bases lay between the germline ends. The CDR3 runs 14 residues. Per germline, CDR1 ENHRY and CDR2 SYGVKD. CDR3 DNA: TGTGCCATCAGGGTTACATATAGCAATCAGCCCCAGCATTTT. This translates into CAIRVTYSNQPQHF.

As to this clonotype: A single base separates this from a much larger clone, so it may be a read error. The chain joins TRBV27 to TRBJ2-7; no reliable D call. Germline CDR1 reads MNHEY; CDR2 reads SMNVEV (reference sequence). V was clipped by 6 bases and J by 0 bases, with 9 bases between them. The CDR3 is 13 residues long. In nucleotides, the CDR3 is TGTGCCAGCAGGGCAGTTAGCTCCTACGAGCAGTACTTC. This codes for CASRAVSSYEQYF.

This clonotype was recorded at least ten times. The chain recombines TRBV20-1 with TRBJ2-7; 7 bases agree with TRBD1. The germline V gene encodes CDR1 DFQATT and CDR2 SNEGSKA (reference sequence). This CDR3 has 12 amino acids. The V segment lost 5 bases and the J segment 6 bases; nucleotides outside the gene matches: 7. The CDR3 spells CSARQGGSEQYF. CDR3 coding DNA: TGCAGTGCTCGACAGGGTGGAAGCGAGCAGTACTTC.

Notes on this clonotype: This sequence is one base from a far larger clone and is likely a read error. The chain has TRBV7-6 and TRBJ1-1, with 7 nucleotides matching TRBD1. The CDR3 has 13 residues. Per germline, CDR1 SGHVS and CDR2 FNYEAQ. Written as DNA, the CDR3 is TGTGCCAGCAGCTCGAACAGGGGTACTGCAGCTTTCTTT. It codes for CASSSNRGTAAFF.

This clonotype was seen at least ten times. CDR3 DNA sequence: TGTGCCAGCAGCCAGACTACCCGACAGTTCGACGAGCAGTACTTC. It yields the protein CASSQTTRQFDEQYF. The V and J genes are TRBV3-1 and TRBJ2-7; the D gene could be TRBD1 or TRBD2 (5 bases each). V dropped 3 bases and J dropped 5 bases, with 17 bases sitting between them. Germline V gene data show CDR1 as LGHDT and CDR2 as YNNKEL (reference sequence). The CDR3 runs to 15 residues.

Concerning this clonotype: It may be a read error: a sequence one base away is much more abundant. This is likely a read error, given that the CDR3 carries no conserved phenylalanine or tryptophan at its end. V usage is TRBV6-1 and J usage is TRBJ1-2; D gene uncertain. The V gene's germline CDR1 is MNHNS and CDR2 SASEGT. This CDR3 has 14 amino acids. The germline V and J ends were trimmed by 6 bases and 5 bases, with 16 bases remaining between them. The CDR3 nucleotides are TGTGCCAGCAGACCTTTGGTAACGGGATATGGCTACACCTCC. It is translated as CASRPLVTGYGYTS.

The V and J genes are TRBV7-2 and TRBJ2-3, with D possibly matching TRBD2 (5 bases). The CDR3 runs to 15 residues. Trimming left V 2 bases short and J 0 bases short, with 9 bases between. Germline assignment: CDR1 SGHTA and CDR2 FQGNSA. CDR3 sequence: CASSLSGPSTDTQYF. The CDR3 bases are TGTGCCAGCAGCTTAAGCGGTCCTAGCACAGATACGCAGTATTTT.